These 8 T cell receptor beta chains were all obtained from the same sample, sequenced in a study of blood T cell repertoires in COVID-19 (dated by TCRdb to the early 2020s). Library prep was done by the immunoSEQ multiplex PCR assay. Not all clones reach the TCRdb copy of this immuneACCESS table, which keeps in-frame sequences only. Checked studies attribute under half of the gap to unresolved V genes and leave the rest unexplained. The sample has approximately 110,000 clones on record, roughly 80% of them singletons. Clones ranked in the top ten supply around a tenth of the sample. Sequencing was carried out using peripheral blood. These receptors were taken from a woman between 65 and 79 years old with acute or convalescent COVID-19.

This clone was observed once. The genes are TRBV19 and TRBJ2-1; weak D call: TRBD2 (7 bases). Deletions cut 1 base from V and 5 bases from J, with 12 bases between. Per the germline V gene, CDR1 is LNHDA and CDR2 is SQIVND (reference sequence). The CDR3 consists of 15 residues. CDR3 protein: CASSIGGGRDNEQFF. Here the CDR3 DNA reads TGTGCCAGTAGTATAGGGGGGGGCAGGGACAATGAGCAGTTCTTC.

The CDR3 sequence is CASSIGTGLDSPLHF. The CDR3, as DNA: TGTGCCAGCTCAATTGGGACAGGGCTTGATTCACCCCTCCACTTT. This chain connects TRBV18 to TRBJ1-6; 9 bases agree with TRBD1. The germline V gene encodes CDR1 KGHSH and CDR2 LQKENI. This CDR3 is 15 amino acids long. The junction had 7 bases not matched to a gene; V was cut back by 5 bases and J by 8 bases.

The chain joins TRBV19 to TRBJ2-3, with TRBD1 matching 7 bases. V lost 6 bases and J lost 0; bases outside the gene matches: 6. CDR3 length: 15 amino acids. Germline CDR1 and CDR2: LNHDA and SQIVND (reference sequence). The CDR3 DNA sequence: TGTGCCAGTAGCCCGGACAGGACGAGCACAGATACGCAGTATTTT. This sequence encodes CASSPDRTSTDTQYF.

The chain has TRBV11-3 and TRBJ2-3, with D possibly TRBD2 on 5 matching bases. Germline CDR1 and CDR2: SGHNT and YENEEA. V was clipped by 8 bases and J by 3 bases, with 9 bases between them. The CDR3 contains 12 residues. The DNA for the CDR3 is TGTGCCAGCGGGCCGGGGACAGATACGCAGTATTTT. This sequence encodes CASGPGTDTQYF.

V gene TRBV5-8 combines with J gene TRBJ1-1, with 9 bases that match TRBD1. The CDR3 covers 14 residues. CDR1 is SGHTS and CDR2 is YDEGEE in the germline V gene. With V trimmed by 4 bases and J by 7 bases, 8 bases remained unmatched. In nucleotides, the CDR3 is TGTGCCAGCAGCCGTCCCGGGACAGGGTTTGAAGCTTTCTTT. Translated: CASSRPGTGFEAFF.

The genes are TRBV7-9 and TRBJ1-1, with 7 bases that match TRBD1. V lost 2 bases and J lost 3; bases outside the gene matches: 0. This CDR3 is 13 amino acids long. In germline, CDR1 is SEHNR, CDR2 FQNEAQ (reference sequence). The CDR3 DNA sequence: TGTGCCAGCAGCTTAACAGGGGACACTGAAGCTTTCTTT. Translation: CASSLTGDTEAFF.

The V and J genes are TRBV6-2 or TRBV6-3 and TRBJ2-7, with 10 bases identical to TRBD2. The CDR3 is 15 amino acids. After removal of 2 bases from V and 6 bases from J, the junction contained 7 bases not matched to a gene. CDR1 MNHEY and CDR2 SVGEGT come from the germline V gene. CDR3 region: CASSYTASGSREQYF. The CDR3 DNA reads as TGTGCCAGCAGTTACACAGCTAGCGGGAGTCGCGAGCAGTACTTC.

The CDR3 DNA is TGCAGCGTGACCGGGACTAGCGGGACAGCCGGCACAGATACGCAGTATTTT. Its protein product is CSVTGTSGTAGTDTQYF. This chain links TRBV29-1 with TRBJ2-3; 13 bases match TRBD2. CDR3 size: 17 residues. After removal of 6 bases from V and 1 base from J, the junction contained 10 bases not matched to a gene. Germline V gene data show CDR1 as SQVTM and CDR2 as ANQGSEA.